What follows describes a single T cell receptor beta chain. Its antigen is still unknown. The data stem from a study of shared clonotypes between healthy human individuals. The study's findings and limits: Researchers sampled blood only, noting tissue repertoires likely differ.

The ends lost 7 bases at V and 4 bases at J; junction bases unmatched: 10. CDR1 is SGHTA and CDR2 is FQGNSA in the germline V gene. The CDR3 is made up of 15 amino acids. As originally analysed: Junction-only immunoSEQ data arrived without quality scores, meaning filtering differed. Profiling relied on immunoSEQ multiplex PCR, and the TCRdb table lists in-frame clones only, not all of them. V, J and clone size are taken as reported in that table, and D and trimming were inferred from the DNA itself. The sample contains roughly 500,000 clones, 81% of which appear only once. This TCR was recovered from a woman in her thirties or forties in good health. Some clones in this sample may be carry-over from other donors' samples. The rearrangement uses TRBV7-2 and TRBJ2-3, with 8 bases that match TRBD2. The source material was PBMCs. This CDR3 reads CASTTSRAGADTQYF. Written as DNA, the CDR3 is TGTGCCAGCACCACATCGCGAGCGGGAGCAGATACGCAGTATTTT.